The 23 T cell receptor beta chains below were found in one sample sequenced in a study of shared clonotypes between healthy human individuals. TCRdb keeps only in-frame clones here, not all; method: immunoSEQ multiplex PCR. There are some 630,000 clones in the sample; around 96% occur only once, and more than 0.085% lies in the top ten. Terminally differentiated effector memory CD45RA+ cells were excluded by CCR7 positive selection of CD45RO-negative cells. Sequenced material: naive CD8+ T cells sorted from blood. The receptor set was obtained from a woman in her twenties or thirties in good health.

The gene calls are TRBV2 and TRBJ2-5; D is unclear. The J call may be in error: the DNA end matches TRBJ2-7 better. Germline V gene lookup returns CDR1 SNHLY and CDR2 FYNNEI. The CDR3 extends over 14 amino acids. CDR3 nucleotides: TGTGCCAGCAGTGTAGATGGGATCGGCTACGAGCAGTACTTC. Protein sequence: CASSVDGIGYEQYF.

The genes are TRBV28 and TRBJ1-5; D gene uncertain. V lost 3 bases to trimming and J lost 5 bases, with 11 bases between them. Germline V gene data show CDR1 as MDHEN and CDR2 as SYDVKM. CDR3 size: 14 residues. CDR3 nucleotide sequence: TGTGCCAGCAGTTTGACCCCAAGGGATCAGCCCCAGCATTTT. It encodes CASSLTPRDQPQHF.

The V call is TRBV7-9, the J call TRBJ2-2; D gene uncertain. Trimming took 4 bases from V and 6 from J, leaving 6 bases between them. The CDR3 has 12 residues. Germline CDR1 is SEHNR and CDR2 is FQNEAQ (reference sequence). The CDR3 DNA reads TGTGCCAGCAGCTCCGACGCCGGGGAGCTGTTTTTT. It specifies CASSSDAGELFF.

The chain carries TRBV20-1 and TRBJ2-7; tentative D call: TRBD1 (5 bases). The CDR3 spans 10 residues. In germline, CDR1 is DFQATT, CDR2 SNEGSKA (reference sequence). V dropped 4 bases and J dropped 7 bases, with 8 bases sitting between them. This CDR3 is CSATGFEQYF. The CDR3 bases are TGCAGTGCTACAGGGTTTGAGCAGTACTTC.

This chain joins TRBV27 and TRBJ2-7; no reliable D call. V was shortened by 0 bases and J by 7 bases, with 10 bases between the two germline ends. The CDR3 is 13 residues long. Looked up from germline, CDR1 is MNHEY and CDR2 is SMNVEV (reference sequence). CDR3 amino acids: CASSLSIMGEQYF. CDR3 coding DNA: TGTGCCAGCAGTTTATCGATAATGGGGGAGCAGTACTTC.

The genes are TRBV2 and TRBJ2-3; 7 bases map to TRBD2. Trimming took 4 bases from V and 0 from J; bases not matched to a gene: 10. Germline V gene sequence: CDR1 SNHLY, CDR2 FYNNEI. The CDR3 covers 17 residues. The CDR3 loop reads CASSARWEGPSTDTQYF. The CDR3 DNA sequence: TGTGCCAGCAGTGCAAGGTGGGAGGGCCCTAGCACAGATACGCAGTATTTT.

The chain joins TRBV5-1 to TRBJ2-7; no reliable D call. Trimming took off 0 bases at V and 4 bases at J, with 14 bases between the two ends. The length of the CDR3 is 15 residues. Germline assignment: CDR1 SGHRS and CDR2 YFSETQ. The CDR3 protein is CASSLAVGEGYEQYF. The CDR3 DNA reads as TGCGCCAGCAGCTTGGCCGTTGGGGAAGGATACGAGCAGTACTTC.

The chain carries TRBV19 and TRBJ1-5; D unresolved. The V end was cut by 1 base, the J end by 1 base, with 11 bases between. The CDR3 is 16 residues long. CDR1 and CDR2 from the germline V gene are LNHDA and SQIVND (reference sequence). CDR3 sequence reads: CASSIGVWGSNQPQHF. The CDR3, as DNA: TGTGCCAGTAGTATAGGGGTTTGGGGAAGCAATCAGCCCCAGCATTTT.

The rearrangement uses TRBV30 and TRBJ2-7; the match to TRBD1 covers 10 bases. The V gene's germline CDR1 is GTSNPN and CDR2 SVGIG (reference sequence). Trimming at V came to 8 bases and at J to 5 bases, leaving 12 bases not matched to a gene. The CDR3 has 14 residues. The CDR3 sequence is CALDRGLRYDEQYF. As DNA, the CDR3 is TGTGCCCTAGACAGGGGGCTACGATATGACGAGCAGTACTTC.

The chain carries TRBV27 and TRBJ1-1; D unclear. Germline V gene sequence: CDR1 MNHEY, CDR2 SMNVEV (reference sequence). Trimming cost V 5 bases and J 0 bases, with 13 bases left between them. There are 15 residues in the CDR3. The chain's CDR3 is CASSGRVSMNTEAFF. DNA for the CDR3: TGTGCCAGCAGTGGGAGGGTTTCTATGAACACTGAAGCTTTCTTT.

The chain carries TRBV6-5 and TRBJ2-3; a weak D match, TRBD2 (6 bases). With 5 bases removed from V and 1 base from J, the gap between germline ends came to 13 bases. This CDR3 contains 15 residues. Germline loops: CDR1 MNHEY, CDR2 SVGAGI. CDR3 DNA: TGTGCCAGCAGTCCGGACCCGGGGGGCACAGATACGCAGTATTTT. It encodes CASSPDPGGTDTQYF.

The chain has TRBV7-7 and TRBJ2-3, with D tentatively TRBD2 (6 bases). Trimming stripped 2 bases from V and 4 bases from J, with 13 bases between. The germline V gene encodes CDR1 SSHAT and CDR2 FNYEAQ (reference sequence). CDR3 length equals 15 residues. This CDR3 reads CASSLLPGVADTQYF. The CDR3 DNA reads TGTGCCAGCAGCTTATTGCCGGGAGTGGCAGATACGCAGTATTTT.

The CDR3 DNA is TGCGCCAGCAGCAGGACAGGGAGCTCCTACGAGCAGTACTTC. Translated: CASSRTGSSYEQYF. The rearrangement joins TRBV10-1 to TRBJ2-7; 8 nucleotides line up with TRBD1. The CDR3 has 14 amino acids. Germline trimming cut 6 bases from V and 0 bases from J; bases unmatched to any gene: 4. Germline V CDR1 and CDR2: WNHNN, SYGVQD (reference sequence).

The rearrangement joins TRBV7-2 to TRBJ1-3; 7 bases agree with TRBD1. The CDR3 runs to 19 residues. The germline gives CDR1 SGHTA, CDR2 FQGNSA. V lost 4 bases to trimming and J lost 3 bases; unmatched junction nucleotides: 18. The CDR3 DNA reads as TGTGCCAGCAGCTCAATCGTTTTGGACAGGCTAGTAAGTGGAAACACCATATATTTT. This translates into CASSSIVLDRLVSGNTIYF.

The chain is built from TRBV9 and TRBJ2-1; a weak D match, TRBD1 (5 bases). The CDR3 length is 17 residues. V was shortened by 0 bases and J by 4 bases, with 17 bases between the two germline ends. The V gene's germline CDR1 is SGDLS and CDR2 YYNGEE. The CDR3 DNA sequence: TGTGCCAGCAGCGTAGAGTCAGGACACCTAAATTACAATGAGCAGTTCTTC. This gives the protein CASSVESGHLNYNEQFF.

The chain joins TRBV19 to TRBJ1-1; tentative D call: TRBD1 (6 bases). Germline-derived CDR1 and CDR2 are LNHDA and SQIVND (reference sequence). The V gene lost 3 bases and the J gene lost 9 bases, with 17 bases spanning the gap. CDR3 length: 14 residues. The CDR3 sequence: CASSMMGGQTKAFF. As DNA, the CDR3 is TGTGCCAGTAGTATGATGGGAGGACAGACTAAAGCTTTCTTT. Full variable domain (missing parts from reference TRBV19 and TRBJ1-1): DGGITQSPKYLFRKEGQNVTLSCEQNLNHDAMYWYRQDPGQGLRLIYYSQIVNDFQKGDIAEGYSVSREKKESFPLTVTSAQKNPTAFYLCASSMMGGQTKAFFGQGTRLTVV.

The chain carries TRBV28 and TRBJ1-1; a possible D gene is TRBD1 (6 bases). The CDR3 length is 15 residues. V lost 3 bases and J lost 4, with 15 bases in between. The V gene's germline CDR1 is MDHEN and CDR2 SYDVKM. The CDR3 coding sequence is TGTGCCAGCAGTTTCTGGGGTCAGGGGAGCACTGAAGCTTTCTTT. It translates to CASSFWGQGSTEAFF.

The chain combines TRBV7-6 with TRBJ1-1; a weak D match, TRBD1 (5 bases). Germline assignment: CDR1 SGHVS and CDR2 FNYEAQ. The V gene lost 0 bases and the J gene lost 4 bases, with 12 bases spanning the gap. The CDR3 is 15 amino acids. CDR3 amino acids: CASSLAKGAATEAFF. In DNA form, the CDR3 reads TGTGCCAGCAGCTTAGCTAAAGGGGCGGCCACTGAAGCTTTCTTT. Together with reference TRBV7-6 and TRBJ1-1, the CDR3 gives the full variable domain: GAGVSQSPRYKVTKRGQDVALRCDPISGHVSLYWYRQALGQGPEFLTYFNYEAQQDKSGLPNDRFSAERPEGSISTLTIQRTEQRDSAMYRCASSLAKGAATEAFFGQGTRLTVV.

As DNA, the CDR3 is TGTGCCAGCAGAATTGGACCGGGACAGGGGATTCACGAGCAGTACTTC. It translates to CASRIGPGQGIHEQYF. The V gene is TRBV27, the J gene TRBJ2-5; 10 positions agree with TRBD1. With the DNA end fitting TRBJ2-7 better, the J assignment may be wrong. The CDR3 covers 16 residues. From germline, CDR1 is MNHEY and CDR2 SMNVEV (reference sequence).

The genes are TRBV7-8 and TRBJ2-1; TRBD2 matches 12 bases. The CDR3 sequence is 15 residues long. With 1 base clipped from V and 8 bases from J, the junction kept 3 bases outside the gene matches. Germline V gives CDR1 SGHVS, CDR2 FQNEAQ. The CDR3 here is CASSLGTSGTDEQFF. The CDR3 DNA follows: TGTGCCAGCAGCTTAGGGACTAGCGGGACGGATGAGCAGTTCTTC.

Only one count was recorded for this clone. The chain is built from TRBV28 and TRBJ2-5; 10 nucleotides align to TRBD2. CDR1 and CDR2 (germline): MDHEN, SYDVKM. J lost 0 bases, V lost 5 bases, and 6 bases had no gene match. The CDR3 totals 16 residues. This CDR3 is CASSAPGLAYQETQYF. The CDR3 DNA reads as TGTGCCAGCAGTGCTCCGGGACTAGCGTACCAAGAGACCCAGTACTTC.

On this clone itself: This CDR3 is also generated by other DNA sequences in the sample. The V call is TRBV9, the J call TRBJ2-7, with D hard to call. The V end was cut by 0 bases, the J end by 3 bases, with 7 bases between. Looked up from germline, CDR1 is SGDLS and CDR2 is YYNGEE. This CDR3 is 13 amino acids long. The CDR3 reads CASSVGQNYEQYF. The CDR3 DNA is TGTGCCAGCAGCGTAGGGCAGAACTACGAGCAGTACTTC.

The rearrangement links TRBV5-6 to TRBJ2-7; TRBD1 aligns across 8 bases. V lost 7 bases and J lost 6; bases outside the gene matches: 9. The germline CDR1 and CDR2 sequences are SGHDT and YYEEEE. This CDR3 has 13 residues. The CDR3 DNA sequence: TGTGCCAGCGGGGGACAGGAAGCCCCCGAGCAGTACTTC. Translating it yields CASGGQEAPEQYF.